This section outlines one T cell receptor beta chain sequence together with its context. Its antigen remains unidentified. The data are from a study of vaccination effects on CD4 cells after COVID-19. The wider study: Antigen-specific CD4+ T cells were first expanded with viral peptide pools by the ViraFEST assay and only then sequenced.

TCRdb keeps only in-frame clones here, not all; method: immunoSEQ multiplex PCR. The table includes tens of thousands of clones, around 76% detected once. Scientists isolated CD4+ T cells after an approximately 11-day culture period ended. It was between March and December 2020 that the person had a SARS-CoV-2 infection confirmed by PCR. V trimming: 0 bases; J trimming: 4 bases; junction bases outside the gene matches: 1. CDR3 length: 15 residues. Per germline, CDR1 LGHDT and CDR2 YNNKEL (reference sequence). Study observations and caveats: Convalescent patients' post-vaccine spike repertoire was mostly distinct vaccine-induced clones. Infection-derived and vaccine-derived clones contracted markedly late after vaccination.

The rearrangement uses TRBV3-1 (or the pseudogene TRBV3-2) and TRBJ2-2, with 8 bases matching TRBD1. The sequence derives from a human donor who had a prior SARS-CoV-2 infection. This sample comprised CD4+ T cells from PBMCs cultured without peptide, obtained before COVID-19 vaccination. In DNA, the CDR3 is TGTGCCAGCAGCCAAGATGGACAGGGCACCGGGGAGCTGTTTTTT. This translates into CASSQDGQGTGELFF.